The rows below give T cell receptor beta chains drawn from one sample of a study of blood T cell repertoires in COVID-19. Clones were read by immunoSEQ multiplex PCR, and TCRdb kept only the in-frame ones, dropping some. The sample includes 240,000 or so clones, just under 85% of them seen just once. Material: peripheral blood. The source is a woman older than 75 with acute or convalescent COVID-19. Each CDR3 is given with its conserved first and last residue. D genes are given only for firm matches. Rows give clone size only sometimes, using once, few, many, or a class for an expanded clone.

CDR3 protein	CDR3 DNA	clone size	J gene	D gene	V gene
CASSQQGNSNQPQHF	TGCGCCAGCAGCCAACAGGGCAATAGCAATCAGCCCCAGCATTTT	.	TRBJ1-5	.	TRBV23-1
CASSESRTDTQYF	TGTGCCAGCAGTGAGTCTCGCACAGATACGCAGTATTTT	.	TRBJ2-3	.	TRBV2
CASSGQGTLRNTIYF	TGTGCCAGCAGCGGGCAGGGCACCCTCCGAAACACCATATATTTT	few	TRBJ1-3	.	TRBV9
CSAIRTGEQYF	TGCAGTGCTATCCGAACCGGCGAGCAGTACTTC	.	TRBJ2-7	.	TRBV20-1
CSASRQGNQPQHF	TGCAGTGCTAGTAGACAGGGGAATCAGCCCCAGCATTTT	.	TRBJ1-5	TRBD1	TRBV20-1
CASSRFSRASYNSPLHF	TGTGCCAGCAGTAGGTTTTCGCGGGCCTCCTATAATTCACCCCTCCACTTT	.	TRBJ1-6	.	TRBV28
CASSFGGSQPQHF	TGTGCCAGTAGTTTTGGGGGGTCCCAGCCCCAGCATTTT	once	TRBJ1-5	.	TRBV19
CASRTTGVDEKLFF	TGTGCCAGCAGGACGACAGGGGTAGATGAAAAACTGTTTTTT	.	TRBJ1-4	TRBD1	TRBV28
CASRKGGTDTQYF	TGTGCCAGCAGGAAGGGGGGCACAGATACGCAGTATTTT	.	TRBJ2-3	.	TRBV9
CASSQDGGPGTEAFF	TGTGCCAGCAGCCAAGACGGGGGGCCTGGGACTGAAGCTTTCTTT	.	TRBJ1-1	.	TRBV4-2
CASSRTLTGSYGYTF	TGTGCCAGCAGCCGCACCCTTACAGGGTCCTATGGCTACACCTTC	.	TRBJ1-2	.	TRBV27
CASSFYDSVNEKLFF	TGTGCCAGCAGTTTTTATGACAGCGTTAATGAAAAACTGTTTTTT	.	TRBJ1-4	.	TRBV27
CATSTRKIAGRENEQFF	TGTGCCACCAGCACCCGAAAAATAGCGGGACGGGAAAATGAGCAGTTCTTC	.	TRBJ2-1	TRBD2	TRBV15
CASSEARGSNQPQHF	TGTGCCAGCAGTGAAGCGCGGGGGAGCAATCAGCCCCAGCATTTT	.	TRBJ1-5	.	TRBV2
CASSPDPGGFNYGYTF	TGCGCCAGCAGCCCCGATCCAGGGGGCTTTAACTATGGCTACACCTTC	.	TRBJ1-2	TRBD1	TRBV5-1
CASSFSAQFPNYGYTF	TGTGCCAGTAGCTTCTCGGCACAGTTCCCGAACTATGGCTACACCTTC	.	TRBJ1-2	.	TRBV19
CASSPRNSNQPQHF	TGTGCCAGCAGCCCTAGGAATAGCAATCAGCCCCAGCATTTT	once	TRBJ1-5	.	TRBV2
CASSVGQGYNQETQYF	TGTGCCAGCAGCGTAGGACAGGGATACAACCAAGAGACCCAGTACTTC	.	TRBJ2-5	TRBD1	TRBV9
CASSLGSGTVEQFF	TGCGCCAGCAGCTTGGGGAGCGGGACGGTTGAGCAGTTCTTC	.	TRBJ2-1	TRBD2	TRBV5-1
CASSLTWDIHNSPLHF	TGTGCCAGCAGCTTAACTTGGGACATCCATAATTCACCCCTCCACTTT	.	TRBJ1-6	.	TRBV7-2
CSVPTRDNNEQFF	TGCAGCGTGCCAACCCGGGACAACAATGAGCAGTTCTTC	once	TRBJ2-1	.	TRBV29-1
CASSEGGTWGIQYF	TGTGCCAGCAGTGAAGGAGGGACTTGGGGGATTCAGTACTTC	once	TRBJ2-4	.	TRBV2
CASSPPGQYSYEQYF	TGTGCCAGCAGCCCCCCGGGACAGTACTCCTACGAGCAGTACTTC	once	TRBJ2-7	TRBD1	TRBV4-2